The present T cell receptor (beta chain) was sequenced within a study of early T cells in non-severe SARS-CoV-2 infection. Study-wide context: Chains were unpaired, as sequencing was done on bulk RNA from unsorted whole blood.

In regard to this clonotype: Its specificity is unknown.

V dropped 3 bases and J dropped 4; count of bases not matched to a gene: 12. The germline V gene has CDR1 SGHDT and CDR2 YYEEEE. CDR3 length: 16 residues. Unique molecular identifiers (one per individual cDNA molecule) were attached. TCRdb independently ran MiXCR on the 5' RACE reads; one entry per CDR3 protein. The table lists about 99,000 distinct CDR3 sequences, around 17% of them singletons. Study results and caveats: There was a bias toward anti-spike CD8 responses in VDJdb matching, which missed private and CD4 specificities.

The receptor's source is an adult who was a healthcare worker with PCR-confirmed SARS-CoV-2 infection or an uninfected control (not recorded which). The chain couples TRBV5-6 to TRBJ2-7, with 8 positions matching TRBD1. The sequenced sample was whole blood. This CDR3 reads CASSYATGTGFYEQYF. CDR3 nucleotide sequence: TGTGCCAGCAGCTATGCTACCGGGACAGGATTTTACGAGCAGTACTTC.